This is a list of T cell receptor beta chains from one sample in a study of blood T cell repertoires in COVID-19. Using immunoSEQ multiplex PCR, the repertoire was profiled, and TCRdb retains in-frame clones only, with some absent. Of 30,000 to 40,000 clones listed, around 80% are singletons. The sample taken for sequencing was peripheral blood. The receptor set was obtained from a woman in her fifties or sixties with acute or convalescent COVID-19. CDR3s include the opening cysteine and the closing phenylalanine or tryptophan. The D gene is left open where the match is weak. Clone sizes are given selectively: once, few, many, or a class where the clone is expanded.

D gene: TRBD1; V gene: TRBV29-1; J gene: TRBJ2-5; clone size: NA; CDR3 protein: CSVAQGAGETQYF; CDR3 DNA: TGCAGCGTGGCACAGGGGGCAGGAGAGACCCAGTACTTC
D gene: TRBD1; V gene: TRBV13; J gene: TRBJ1-5; clone size: NA; CDR3 protein: CASSFWTGYSNQPQHF; CDR3 DNA: TGTGCCAGCAGCTTCTGGACAGGTTATAGCAATCAGCCCCAGCATTTT
D gene: NA; V gene: TRBV15; J gene: TRBJ1-2; clone size: NA; CDR3 protein: CATSRDFGVGYTF; CDR3 DNA: TGTGCCACCAGCAGAGATTTCGGGGTCGGCTACACCTTC
D gene: TRBD1; V gene: TRBV20-1; J gene: TRBJ1-4; clone size: NA; CDR3 protein: CSATEGGGDSTNEKLFF; CDR3 DNA: TGCAGTGCTACTGAAGGAGGGGGCGACTCAACTAATGAAAAACTGTTTTTT
D gene: NA; V gene: TRBV13; J gene: TRBJ2-7; clone size: NA; CDR3 protein: CASSYRGEQYF; CDR3 DNA: TGTGCCAGCAGTTACCGGGGCGAGCAGTACTTC
D gene: NA; V gene: TRBV10-3; J gene: TRBJ2-7; clone size: NA; CDR3 protein: CAISESGQTRYF; CDR3 DNA: TGTGCCATCAGTGAGTCTGGGCAGACCAGGTACTTC
D gene: TRBD1; V gene: TRBV19; J gene: TRBJ1-5; clone size: once; CDR3 protein: CASSNRGLQPQHF; CDR3 DNA: TGTGCCAGTAGTAACAGGGGGCTTCAGCCCCAGCATTTT
D gene: TRBD2; V gene: TRBV6-1; J gene: TRBJ2-1; clone size: NA; CDR3 protein: CASSKAGARLNEQFF; CDR3 DNA: TGTGCCAGCAGTAAAGCGGGGGCGAGGCTCAATGAGCAGTTCTTC
D gene: TRBD2; V gene: TRBV5-4; J gene: TRBJ2-1; clone size: NA; CDR3 protein: CASSFSGGANEQFF; CDR3 DNA: TGTGCCAGCAGCTTTAGCGGGGGCGCCAATGAGCAGTTCTTC
D gene: NA; V gene: TRBV7-9; J gene: TRBJ1-1; clone size: NA; CDR3 protein: CASSFYQGTTEAFF; CDR3 DNA: TGTGCCAGCAGCTTCTATCAGGGGACCACTGAAGCTTTCTTT
D gene: TRBD1; V gene: TRBV6-5; J gene: TRBJ2-7; clone size: NA; CDR3 protein: CASPTGAEQYF; CDR3 DNA: TGTGCCAGTCCGACAGGGGCCGAGCAGTACTTC
D gene: TRBD1; V gene: TRBV7-6; J gene: TRBJ2-2; clone size: few; CDR3 protein: CASSRGQGGTGELFF; CDR3 DNA: TGTGCCAGCAGCCGGGGACAGGGGGGCACCGGGGAGCTGTTTTTT
D gene: TRBD1; V gene: TRBV9; J gene: TRBJ2-5; clone size: NA; CDR3 protein: CASSVGQGPRETQYF; CDR3 DNA: TGTGCCAGCAGCGTAGGACAGGGCCCTAGAGAGACCCAGTACTTC
D gene: TRBD1; V gene: TRBV9; J gene: TRBJ1-1; clone size: NA; CDR3 protein: CASSVLTTGQKNTEAFF; CDR3 DNA: TGTGCCAGCAGCGTACTAACCACGGGACAGAAGAACACTGAAGCTTTCTTT
D gene: NA; V gene: TRBV2; J gene: TRBJ2-1; clone size: NA; CDR3 protein: CASSAGRGQYNEQFF; CDR3 DNA: TGTGCCAGCAGTGCGGGGCGGGGGCAGTACAATGAGCAGTTCTTC
D gene: NA; V gene: TRBV19; J gene: TRBJ1-2; clone size: NA; CDR3 protein: CASSQNRGVYGYTF; CDR3 DNA: TGTGCCAGTAGTCAGAACCGGGGGGTTTATGGCTACACCTTC
D gene: TRBD1; V gene: TRBV4-2; J gene: TRBJ1-3; clone size: NA; CDR3 protein: CASSQVPGQVSGNTIYF; CDR3 DNA: TGTGCCAGCAGCCAAGTCCCGGGACAGGTCTCTGGAAACACCATATATTTT
D gene: NA; V gene: TRBV3-1/TRBV3-2; J gene: TRBJ1-3; clone size: NA; CDR3 protein: CASSPQIAGEGNTIYF; CDR3 DNA: TGTGCCAGCAGCCCTCAAATCGCAGGGGAAGGAAACACCATATATTTT
D gene: NA; V gene: TRBV5-6; J gene: TRBJ2-1; clone size: few; CDR3 protein: CASSYSTGGRWNEQFF; CDR3 DNA: TGTGCCAGCAGCTATAGTACCGGAGGGCGGTGGAATGAGCAGTTCTTC
D gene: NA; V gene: TRBV27; J gene: TRBJ1-4; clone size: few; CDR3 protein: CATMTNPGGLNEKLFF; CDR3 DNA: TGTGCCACCATGACGAACCCCGGGGGACTGAATGAAAAACTGTTTTTT
D gene: TRBD1; V gene: TRBV19; J gene: TRBJ1-5; clone size: NA; CDR3 protein: CASTRQGRVQPQHF; CDR3 DNA: TGTGCCAGTACCCGACAGGGACGAGTTCAGCCCCAGCATTTT
D gene: TRBD2; V gene: TRBV19; J gene: TRBJ2-1; clone size: NA; CDR3 protein: CASSIGGGTYNEQFF; CDR3 DNA: TGTGCCAGTAGTATAGGCGGGGGGACCTACAATGAGCAGTTCTTC
D gene: TRBD2; V gene: TRBV5-6; J gene: TRBJ2-2; clone size: NA; CDR3 protein: CASSLFPSGAGGELFF; CDR3 DNA: TGTGCCAGCAGCTTATTTCCGAGCGGGGCGGGCGGGGAGCTGTTTTTT
D gene: NA; V gene: TRBV5-1; J gene: TRBJ2-2; clone size: NA; CDR3 protein: CASSVLDRNTGELFF; CDR3 DNA: TGCGCCAGCAGCGTGTTGGACAGGAACACCGGGGAGCTGTTTTTT
D gene: TRBD1; V gene: TRBV28; J gene: TRBJ1-3; clone size: NA; CDR3 protein: CASSLPWTGGSGNTIYF; CDR3 DNA: TGTGCCAGCAGTTTACCTTGGACAGGGGGCTCTGGAAACACCATATATTTT
D gene: TRBD1; V gene: TRBV9; J gene: TRBJ1-3; clone size: NA; CDR3 protein: CASSPSTGGKTGNTIYF; CDR3 DNA: TGTGCCAGCAGCCCCTCGACAGGGGGGAAAACTGGAAACACCATATATTTT
D gene: NA; V gene: TRBV2; J gene: TRBJ1-6; clone size: NA; CDR3 protein: CASSEARPLDSPLHF; CDR3 DNA: TGTGCCAGCAGTGAAGCCAGGCCCCTGGATTCACCCCTCCACTTT
D gene: NA; V gene: TRBV19; J gene: TRBJ1-6; clone size: few; CDR3 protein: CASSMAEGSSYNSPLHF; CDR3 DNA: TGTGCCAGTAGTATGGCGGAGGGCAGCTCCTATAATTCACCCCTCCACTTT
D gene: NA; V gene: TRBV6-1; J gene: TRBJ1-2; clone size: NA; CDR3 protein: CASSEAWNLGQTNYGYTF; CDR3 DNA: TGTGCCAGCAGTGAAGCGTGGAATTTAGGACAAACTAACTATGGCTACACCTTC
D gene: NA; V gene: TRBV7-9; J gene: TRBJ1-5; clone size: NA; CDR3 protein: CASSPRGAGNQPQHF; CDR3 DNA: TGTGCCAGCAGCCCCAGGGGTGCGGGCAATCAGCCCCAGCATTTT
D gene: NA; V gene: TRBV6-5; J gene: TRBJ1-1; clone size: NA; CDR3 protein: CASSPQAPLNTEAFF; CDR3 DNA: TGTGCCAGCAGCCCCCAGGCGCCCTTGAACACTGAAGCTTTCTTT
D gene: TRBD1; V gene: TRBV6-5; J gene: TRBJ2-2; clone size: NA; CDR3 protein: CASGDRLAGELFF; CDR3 DNA: TGTGCCAGCGGGGACAGATTGGCCGGGGAGCTGTTTTTT
D gene: NA; V gene: TRBV4-1; J gene: TRBJ2-7; clone size: NA; CDR3 protein: CASSQDPNSYEQYF; CDR3 DNA: TGCGCCAGCAGCCAAGATCCTAATTCCTACGAGCAGTACTTC
D gene: NA; V gene: TRBV12-5; J gene: TRBJ1-1; clone size: NA; CDR3 protein: CASGLVHGQAKPLNTEAFF; CDR3 DNA: TGTGCTAGTGGTTTGGTACATGGGCAGGCCAAACCCTTGAACACTGAAGCTTTCTTT
D gene: NA; V gene: TRBV4-1; J gene: TRBJ1-4; clone size: NA; CDR3 protein: CASSLDSGQGNEKLFF; CDR3 DNA: TGCGCCAGCAGCCTCGACTCCGGGCAGGGAAATGAAAAACTGTTTTTT
D gene: TRBD2; V gene: TRBV2; J gene: TRBJ2-1; clone size: NA; CDR3 protein: CASSDQRGEFGEQFF; CDR3 DNA: TGTGCCAGCAGTGACCAGCGGGGGGAATTCGGTGAGCAGTTCTTC
D gene: TRBD1; V gene: TRBV28; J gene: TRBJ1-5; clone size: few; CDR3 protein: CASSPGTGNQPQHF; CDR3 DNA: TGTGCCAGCAGTCCCGGGACAGGCAATCAGCCCCAGCATTTT
D gene: TRBD1; V gene: TRBV7-9; J gene: TRBJ1-4; clone size: NA; CDR3 protein: CASSVTGGGEKLFF; CDR3 DNA: TGTGCCAGCAGCGTGACAGGGGGAGGGGAAAAACTGTTTTTT
D gene: TRBD1; V gene: TRBV12-3/TRBV12-4; J gene: TRBJ2-7; clone size: NA; CDR3 protein: CASSQGEVGQQYF; CDR3 DNA: TGTGCCAGCAGCCAGGGGGAAGTCGGCCAGCAGTACTTC
D gene: TRBD1; V gene: TRBV2; J gene: TRBJ2-2; clone size: few; CDR3 protein: CASRRLPGQGATGELFF; CDR3 DNA: TGTGCCAGCAGGCGCCTGCCGGGACAGGGGGCGACCGGGGAGCTGTTTTTT
D gene: NA; V gene: TRBV5-1; J gene: TRBJ2-3; clone size: few; CDR3 protein: CASSFSGFSTDTQYF; CDR3 DNA: TGCGCCAGCAGCTTCTCAGGCTTCAGCACAGATACGCAGTATTTT
D gene: NA; V gene: TRBV19; J gene: TRBJ1-1; clone size: few; CDR3 protein: CASGNPGGNTEAFF; CDR3 DNA: TGTGCCAGCGGCAACCCCGGAGGGAACACTGAAGCTTTCTTT
D gene: TRBD1; V gene: TRBV2; J gene: TRBJ2-5; clone size: NA; CDR3 protein: CASNEFGTGDSYIQETQYF; CDR3 DNA: TGTGCCAGCAATGAGTTTGGGACAGGGGACTCCTACATCCAAGAGACCCAGTACTTC
D gene: NA; V gene: TRBV5-1; J gene: TRBJ2-5; clone size: NA; CDR3 protein: CASSSNGGAFGETQYF; CDR3 DNA: TGCGCCAGCAGTTCAAATGGGGGGGCATTTGGGGAGACCCAGTACTTC
D gene: NA; V gene: TRBV5-6; J gene: TRBJ2-3; clone size: once; CDR3 protein: CASSFLGVSTDTQYF; CDR3 DNA: TGTGCCAGCAGCTTTTTAGGGGTGAGCACAGATACGCAGTATTTT